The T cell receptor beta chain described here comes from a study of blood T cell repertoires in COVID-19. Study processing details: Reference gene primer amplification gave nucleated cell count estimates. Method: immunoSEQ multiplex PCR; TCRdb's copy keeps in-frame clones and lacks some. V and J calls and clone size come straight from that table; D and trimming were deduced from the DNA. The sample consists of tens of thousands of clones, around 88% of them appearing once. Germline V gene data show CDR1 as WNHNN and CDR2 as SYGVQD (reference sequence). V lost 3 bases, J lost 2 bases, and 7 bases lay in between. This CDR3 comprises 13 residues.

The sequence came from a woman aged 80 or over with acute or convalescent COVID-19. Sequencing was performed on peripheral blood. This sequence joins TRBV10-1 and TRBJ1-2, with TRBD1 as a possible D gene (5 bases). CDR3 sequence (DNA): TGCGCCAGCAGTGAATCAGGGAACTATGGCTACACCTTC. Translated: CASSESGNYGYTF.